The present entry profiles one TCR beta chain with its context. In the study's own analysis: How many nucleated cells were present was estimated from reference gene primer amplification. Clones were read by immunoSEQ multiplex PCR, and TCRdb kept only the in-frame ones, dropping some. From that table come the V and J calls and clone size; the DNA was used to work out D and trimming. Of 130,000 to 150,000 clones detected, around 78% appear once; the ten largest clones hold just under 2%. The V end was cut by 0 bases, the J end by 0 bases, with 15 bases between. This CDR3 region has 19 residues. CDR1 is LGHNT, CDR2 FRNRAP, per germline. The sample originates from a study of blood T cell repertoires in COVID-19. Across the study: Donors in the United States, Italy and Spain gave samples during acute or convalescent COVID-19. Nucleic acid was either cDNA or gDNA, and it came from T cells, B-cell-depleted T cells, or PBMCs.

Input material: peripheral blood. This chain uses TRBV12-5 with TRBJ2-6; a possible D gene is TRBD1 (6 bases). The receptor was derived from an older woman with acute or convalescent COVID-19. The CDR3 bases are TGTGCTAGTGGTTTGGTACATCAGGGGACCCACTCTGGGGCCAACGTCCTGACTTTC. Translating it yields CASGLVHQGTHSGANVLTF. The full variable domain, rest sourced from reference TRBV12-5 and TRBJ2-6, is DARVTQTPRHKVTEMGQEVTMRCQPILGHNTVFWYRQTMMQGLELLAYFRNRAPLDDSGMPKDRFSAEMPDATLATLKIQPSEPRDSAVYFCASGLVHQGTHSGANVLTFGAGSRLTVL.